Here is one T cell receptor (beta chain) with its context. It has no known antigen specificity. No base quality values were provided; no much bigger clone lies one nucleotide off. Systemically healthy Caucasian individuals from Russia, approximately 39 in total and aged about 6 to 100 years, were included as donors. Each donor gave ten milliliters of peripheral blood, collected into EDTA-treated Vacutainer tubes. Ficoll-Paque density-gradient centrifugation was used to isolate PBMCs, with at least 6.5 million per sample. Total RNA, at least 6 micrograms per sample, was extracted from PBMCs with Trizol reagent. For every donor, flow cytometry on a PBMC aliquot measured the percentage of naive CD45RAhigh/CD27high T cells. From its cysteine to its phenylalanine, the CDR3 spans 15 amino acids. The sequence is cut down to CDR3 DNA, 45 bases in frame from base 1. A distance of 10 bases separates the germline ends of V and J, which lose 0 bases and 0 bases respectively. CDR1 and CDR2 (SGDLS, YYNGEE) derive from the germline V gene.

The sample belongs to a study of blood T cells in healthy people across ages (dated by TCRdb to about 2015). At the level of the whole study: Template switching captured roughly one uniquely barcoded TCR beta cDNA molecule per two T cells in model experiments. To avoid experimental bias, donors of different ages were distributed randomly across sequencing lanes. Using deep sequencing normalized with unique cDNA molecular identifiers, the study measured how TCR beta repertoire diversity changes with age. Two additional independent replicas of 1 million unique cDNA reads from the same blood draw were analyzed for two donors (one aged 18 to 30 and one aged 80 or older). The donors were split into four age groups: young (average about 16 years), middle-aged (39), aged (62) and long-lived (approximately 80). Study-level results and caveats: The CMV infection status of donors was not known, potentially confounding age-related changes in expanded clonotypes. Compared with the aged group, the long-lived group had more naive CD4+ T cells, fewer expanded clones and increased TCR diversity, a pattern suggesting age selection. Observed TCR beta diversity correlated strongly with the percentage of naive T cells measured by flow cytometry. Bulk unsorted PBMC profiling prevented conclusive comparison of naive and antigen-experienced compartments. Observed TCR beta diversity per million T cells fell roughly linearly with age, and a significant reduction was already apparent by age roughly 40. Estimates of total diversity based on one million sequenced T cells were regarded as lower bounds and as underestimates.

The library came from 5' RACE. For sequencing, an Illumina HiSeq 2500 was employed. A second PCR of roughly 7 to 11 cycles was run with a J-beta primer mix and a sample-barcoded 5' primer. A unique molecular identifier was introduced onto each TCR beta cDNA molecule by a template-switch 5' adaptor carrying 12 random nucleotides. At least 3 million CDR3-containing paired-end reads were obtained from each sample. First-strand cDNA synthesis was performed from all RNA using the Mint cDNA synthesis kit, with priming by a TRBC-specific oligonucleotide. Following uracil-DNA glycosylase treatment, all cDNA underwent a first 18-cycle PCR with the universal primers M1SS and BC2_uni_R. Processing in the source paper ran as follows. For normalization, 1 million high-quality reads were randomly selected from each sample, with every read carrying a distinct molecular identifier. Instead of being binned into consensus sequences, reads that shared molecular identifiers were thrown out. MiTCR, set to a Q25 quality threshold and the strictest error-elimination algorithm, was used for CDR3 identification, clonotype clustering and error correction. Lower-bound total TCR beta diversity was estimated with a nonparametric unseen species model using Euler transformation. TCRdb reworked the public reads: Q25 trimming with fastp, MiXCR clone assembly, productive beta chains retained. Rows with one shared CDR3 protein collapse into an entry with the most common genes and DNA. None of the V and J calls come from the authors' own analysis; TCRdb made them. The sample contains around 1,500,000 distinct CDR3 sequences, approximately 30% of them found a single time. The biggest ten clones account for 7.7% of the sample.

The sequenced sample consisted of blood. This receptor chain uses TRBV9 and TRBJ2-7; the D gene is perhaps TRBD1, on 6 matching bases. This TCR derives from a woman aged 25 to 39 in good health. The CDR3 here reads CASSVVTGSSYEQYF. The DNA reads as follows: TGTGCCAGCAGCGTAGTTACAGGGAGCTCCTACGAGCAGTACTTC. The CDR3, completed at both ends by the reference TRBV9 and TRBJ2-7 genes, gives the full variable domain DSGVTQTPKHLITATGQRVTLRCSPRSGDLSVYWYQQSLDQGLQFLIQYYNGEERAKGNILERFSAQQFPDLHSELNLSSLELGDSALYFCASSVVTGSSYEQYFGPGTRLTVT.